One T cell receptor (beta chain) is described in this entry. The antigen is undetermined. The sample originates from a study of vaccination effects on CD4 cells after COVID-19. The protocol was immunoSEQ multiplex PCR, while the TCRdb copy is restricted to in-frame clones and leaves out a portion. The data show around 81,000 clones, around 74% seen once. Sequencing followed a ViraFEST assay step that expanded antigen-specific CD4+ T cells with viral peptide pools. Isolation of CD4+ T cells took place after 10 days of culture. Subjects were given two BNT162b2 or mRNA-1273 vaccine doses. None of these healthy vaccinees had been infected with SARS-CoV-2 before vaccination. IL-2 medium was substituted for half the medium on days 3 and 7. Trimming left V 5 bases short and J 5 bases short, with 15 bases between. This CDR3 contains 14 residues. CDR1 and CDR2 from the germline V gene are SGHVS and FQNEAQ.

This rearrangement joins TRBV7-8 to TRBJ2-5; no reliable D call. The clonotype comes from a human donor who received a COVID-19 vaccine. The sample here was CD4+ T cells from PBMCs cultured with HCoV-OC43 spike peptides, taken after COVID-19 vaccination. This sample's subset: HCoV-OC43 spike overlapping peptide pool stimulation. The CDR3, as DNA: TGTGCCAGCAGCCCACGGGTGTTCGGGGAGACCCAGTACTTC. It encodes CASSPRVFGETQYF.